This TCR beta chain originates from a study of blood T cell repertoires in COVID-19. Residents of approximately 25 US areas, aged about 18 to 95 years, made up the participants. Produced via immunoSEQ multiplex PCR; TCRdb's table is partial and in-frame only. In the table there are around 300,000 clones, around 87% of which are singletons. Germline V CDR1 and CDR2: SGHRS, YFSETQ. The CDR3 spans 13 residues. Trimming cost V 1 base and J 8 bases, with 12 bases left between them. J is TRBJ1-2 and V is TRBV5-1, with D unresolved. The TCR sequence derives from a woman aged 18-30 years with acute COVID-19. What was sequenced was PBMCs or T cells enriched from blood (not recorded which). The CDR3 protein is CASSLRQNQGYTF. CDR3 in DNA: TGCGCCAGCAGCTTGCGCCAAAACCAGGGCTACACCTTC.